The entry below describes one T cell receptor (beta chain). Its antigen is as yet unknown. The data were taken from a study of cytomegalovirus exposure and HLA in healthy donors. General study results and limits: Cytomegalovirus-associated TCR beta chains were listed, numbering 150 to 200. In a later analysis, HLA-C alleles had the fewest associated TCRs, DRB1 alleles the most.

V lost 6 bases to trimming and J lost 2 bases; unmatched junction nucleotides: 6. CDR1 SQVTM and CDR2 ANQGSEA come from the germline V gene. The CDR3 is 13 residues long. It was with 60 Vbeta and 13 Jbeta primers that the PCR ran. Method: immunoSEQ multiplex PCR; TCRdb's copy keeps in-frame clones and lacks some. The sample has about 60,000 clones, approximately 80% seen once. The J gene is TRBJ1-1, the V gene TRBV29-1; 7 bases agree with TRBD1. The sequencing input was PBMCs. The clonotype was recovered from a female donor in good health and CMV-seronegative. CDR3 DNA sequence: TGCAGCGTCCGACAGGGAATAAACACTGAAGCTTTCTTT. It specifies CSVRQGINTEAFF.